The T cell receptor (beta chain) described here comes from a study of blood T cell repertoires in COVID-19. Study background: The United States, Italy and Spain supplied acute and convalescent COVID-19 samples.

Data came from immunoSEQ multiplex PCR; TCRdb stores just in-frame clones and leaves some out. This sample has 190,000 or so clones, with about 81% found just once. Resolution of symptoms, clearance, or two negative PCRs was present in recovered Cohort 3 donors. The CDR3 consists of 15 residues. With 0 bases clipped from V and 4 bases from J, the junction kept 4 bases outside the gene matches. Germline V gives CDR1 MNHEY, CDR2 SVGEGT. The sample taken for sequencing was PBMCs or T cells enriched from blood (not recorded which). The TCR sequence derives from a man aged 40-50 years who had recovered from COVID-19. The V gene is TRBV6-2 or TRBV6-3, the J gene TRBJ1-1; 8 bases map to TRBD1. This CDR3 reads CASSYSGQGATEAFF. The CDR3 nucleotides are TGTGCCAGCAGTTACTCCGGACAGGGAGCCACTGAAGCTTTCTTT.